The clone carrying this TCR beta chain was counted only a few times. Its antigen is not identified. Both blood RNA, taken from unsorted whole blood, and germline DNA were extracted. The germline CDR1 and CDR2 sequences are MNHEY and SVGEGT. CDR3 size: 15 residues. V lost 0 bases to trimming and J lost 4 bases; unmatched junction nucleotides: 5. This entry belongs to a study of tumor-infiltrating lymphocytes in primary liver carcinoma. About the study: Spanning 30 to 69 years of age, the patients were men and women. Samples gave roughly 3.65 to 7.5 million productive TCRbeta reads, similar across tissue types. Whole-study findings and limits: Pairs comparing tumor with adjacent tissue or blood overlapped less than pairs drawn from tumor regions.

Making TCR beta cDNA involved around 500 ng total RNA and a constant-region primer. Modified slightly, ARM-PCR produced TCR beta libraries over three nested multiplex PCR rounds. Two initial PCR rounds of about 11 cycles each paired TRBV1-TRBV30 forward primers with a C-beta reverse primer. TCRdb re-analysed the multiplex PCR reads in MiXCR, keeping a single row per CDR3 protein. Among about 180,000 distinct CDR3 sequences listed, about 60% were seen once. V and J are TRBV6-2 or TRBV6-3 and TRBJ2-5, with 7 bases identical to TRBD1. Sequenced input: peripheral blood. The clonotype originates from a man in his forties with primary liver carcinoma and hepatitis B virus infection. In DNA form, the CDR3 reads TGTGCCAGCAGTTACTCTTCACAGGGGCCAGAGACCCAGTACTTC. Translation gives CASSYSSQGPETQYF.